The following is a TCR beta chain sequence with its context. This record belongs to a study of blood T cell repertoires in COVID-19. Authors' methods: Amplification of reference gene primers provided the estimated nucleated cell counts. TCRdb's table, derived via immunoSEQ multiplex PCR, lists solely in-frame clones and lacks some. D and trimming were read from the DNA, whereas the V and J calls and clone size are those reported in that table. The sample gives 110,000 or so clones, about 88% of which show up once; roughly 8.9% is in the top ten. Germline assignment: CDR1 SGHTA and CDR2 FQGNSA. With 1 base clipped from V and 2 bases from J, the junction kept 10 bases outside the gene matches. CDR3 size: 18 residues.

The sequence derives from a woman aged 70 to 79 who had recovered from COVID-19. The sequenced material came from peripheral blood. The chain has TRBV7-2 and TRBJ2-7; TRBD2 aligns across 11 bases. CDR3 region: CASSLVGVAGGDPYEQYF. CDR3 coding DNA: TGTGCCAGCAGCTTAGTAGGGGTAGCGGGAGGGGATCCCTACGAGCAGTACTTC.